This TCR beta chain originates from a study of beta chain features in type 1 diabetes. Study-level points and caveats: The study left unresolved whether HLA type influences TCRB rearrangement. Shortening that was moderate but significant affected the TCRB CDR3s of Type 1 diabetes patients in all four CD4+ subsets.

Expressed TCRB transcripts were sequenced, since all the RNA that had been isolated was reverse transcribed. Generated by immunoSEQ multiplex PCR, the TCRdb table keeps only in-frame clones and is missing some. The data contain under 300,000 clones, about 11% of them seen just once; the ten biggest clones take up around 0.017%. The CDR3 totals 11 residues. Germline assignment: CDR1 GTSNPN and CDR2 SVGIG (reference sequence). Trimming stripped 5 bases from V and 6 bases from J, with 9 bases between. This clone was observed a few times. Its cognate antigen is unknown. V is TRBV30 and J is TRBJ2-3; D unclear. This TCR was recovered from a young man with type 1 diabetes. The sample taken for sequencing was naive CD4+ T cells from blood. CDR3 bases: TGTGCCTGGGCCATACTTGATACGCAGTATTTT. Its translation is CAWAILDTQYF.